What follows are 2 T cell receptor beta chains derived from one specimen sequenced in a study of cytomegalovirus exposure and HLA in healthy donors. The method was immunoSEQ multiplex PCR; TCRdb's version includes in-frame clones alone and lacks a portion of them. Of 150,000 to 200,000 clones in the sample, roughly 82% were seen once. Sequences were obtained from PBMCs. These receptors were taken from a man aged 18-30 years in good health and CMV-seropositive.

This clone was detected a few times. The CDR3 DNA sequence: TGTGCCAGCAGACCAGAGGGCAATCAGCCCCAGCATTTT. Its translation is CASRPEGNQPQHF. The V and J genes are TRBV28 and TRBJ1-5; no clear D. Trimming stripped 6 bases from V and 2 bases from J, with 8 bases between. Germline lookup yields CDR1 MDHEN and CDR2 SYDVKM. This CDR3 contains 13 residues.

This clone was seen once. The chain carries TRBV2 and TRBJ2-1; 13 positions match TRBD2. From germline, CDR1 is SNHLY and CDR2 FYNNEI. The CDR3 has 16 amino acids. Trimming removed 6 bases from V and 1 base from J; junction bases left unmatched: 3. For the CDR3, the DNA is TGTGCCAGCAGGCGGACTAGCGGGAGTTCCTACAATGAGCAGTTCTTC. As protein: CASRRTSGSSYNEQFF.